The 22 T cell receptor beta chains below come from one sample, sequenced in a study of T cell responses to AZD1222 COVID-19 vaccine. Assay used: immunoSEQ multiplex PCR; TCRdb lists only in-frame clones, some missing. The table lists about 110,000 clones, 81% of them singletons. Source: peripheral blood, taken on day 0 of AZD1222 vaccination. The receptors stem from an adult in good health.

The chain has TRBV27 and TRBJ1-4, with no clear D. With 0 bases removed from V and 5 bases from J, the gap between germline ends came to 13 bases. The CDR3 is made up of 16 amino acids. Germline-derived CDR1 and CDR2 are MNHEY and SMNVEV (reference sequence). CDR3 bases: TGTGCCAGCAGTTTATCGGTCGATATAGACAATGAAAAACTGTTTTTT. It specifies CASSLSVDIDNEKLFF.

The CDR3 spells CASSLSGNTIYF. The CDR3 bases are TGTGCCAGCAGCCTCTCTGGAAACACCATATATTTT. This rearrangement joins TRBV3-1 (or the pseudogene TRBV3-2) to TRBJ1-3; D ambiguous. V gave up 4 bases and J gave up 0 bases, with 1 base separating them. The CDR3 has 12 residues. Germline V gene data show CDR1 as LGHDT and CDR2 as YNNKEL (reference sequence).

The gene calls are TRBV7-2 and TRBJ1-2, with D perhaps TRBD1 (5 bases). This CDR3 has 14 amino acids. Germline CDR1 reads SGHTA; CDR2 reads FQGNSA. V was cut by 5 bases and J by 4 bases, with 14 bases left in between. The CDR3 reads CASSPSIGAYGYTF. CDR3 in DNA: TGTGCCAGCAGCCCTTCTATTGGGGCCTATGGCTACACCTTC. The variable domain in full, with the rest retrieved from reference TRBV7-2 and TRBJ1-2, is GAGVSQSPSNKVTEKGKDVELRCDPISGHTALYWYRQSLGQGLEFLIYFQGNSAPDKSGLPSDRFSAERTGGSVSTLTIQRTQQEDSAVYLCASSPSIGAYGYTFGSGTRLTVV.

The chain links TRBV11-3 to TRBJ2-6, with TRBD1 identical over 7 bases. In germline, CDR1 is SGHNT, CDR2 YENEEA. Trimming cost V 0 bases and J 13 bases; bases outside gene matches: 6. This CDR3 has 14 residues. CDR3: CASSLDGQAGVLTF. The CDR3 nucleotides are TGTGCCAGCAGCTTAGATGGACAGGCCGGTGTCCTGACTTTC.

V is TRBV7-2 and J is TRBJ1-4; D may be TRBD1 (6 bases). This CDR3 has 13 residues. The germline V and J ends were trimmed by 4 bases and 8 bases, with 11 bases remaining between them. CDR1 SGHTA and CDR2 FQGNSA come from the germline V gene. CDR3 region: CASSYRVSEKLFF. CDR3 nucleotide sequence: TGTGCCAGCAGCTACAGGGTGAGCGAAAAACTGTTTTTT. Full variable domain (outside the CDR3, taken from reference TRBV7-2 and TRBJ1-4): GAGVSQSPSNKVTEKGKDVELRCDPISGHTALYWYRQSLGQGLEFLIYFQGNSAPDKSGLPSDRFSAERTGGSVSTLTIQRTQQEDSAVYLCASSYRVSEKLFFGSGTQLSVL.

The rearrangement uses TRBV11-2 and TRBJ2-1, with TRBD1 as a possible D gene (6 bases). Per germline, CDR1 SGHAT and CDR2 FQNNGV. Trimming removed 5 bases from V and 2 bases from J, with 13 bases in between. CDR3 size: 15 residues. This CDR3 reads CASSQRAGAYNEQFF. CDR3 DNA sequence: TGTGCCAGCAGCCAACGGGCAGGGGCCTACAATGAGCAGTTCTTC.

The chain has TRBV5-1 and TRBJ1-6; a weak D match, TRBD1 (5 bases). Germline CDR1 and CDR2: SGHRS and YFSETQ. V was shortened by 3 bases and J by 9 bases, with 10 bases between the two germline ends. This CDR3 region has 13 residues. The CDR3 here is CASSSGDPSPLHF. For the CDR3, the DNA is TGCGCCAGCAGCTCGGGGGATCCTTCACCCCTCCACTTT. Drawing the rest from reference TRBV5-1 and TRBJ1-6, the complete variable domain is KAGVTQTPRYLIKTRGQQVTLSCSPISGHRSVSWYQQTPGQGLQFLFEYFSETQRNKGNFPGRFSGRQFSNSRSEMNVSTLELGDSALYLCASSSGDPSPLHFGNGTRLTVT.

The genes are TRBV7-2 and TRBJ2-1; 7 bases match TRBD1. This CDR3 has 14 amino acids. V lost 1 base and J lost 9; bases outside the gene matches: 6. Per the germline V gene, CDR1 is SGHTA and CDR2 is FQGNSA. CDR3 amino acids: CASSLEQGSSEQFF. CDR3 DNA: TGTGCCAGCAGCTTAGAACAGGGGAGTTCTGAGCAGTTCTTC. Full variable domain (remainder filled in from reference TRBV7-2 and TRBJ2-1): GAGVSQSPSNKVTEKGKDVELRCDPISGHTALYWYRQSLGQGLEFLIYFQGNSAPDKSGLPSDRFSAERTGGSVSTLTIQRTQQEDSAVYLCASSLEQGSSEQFFGPGTRLTVL.

The gene calls are TRBV11-2 and TRBJ2-5, with a tentative D call TRBD1 (6 bases). Deletions cut 5 bases from V and 4 bases from J, with 17 bases between. The CDR3 totals 15 residues. The V gene's germline CDR1 is SGHAT and CDR2 FQNNGV. The CDR3 nucleotides read TGTGCCAGCAGCCGTAGAGGGGGTGAGCGAGAGACCCAGTACTTC. Translation: CASSRRGGERETQYF. Filled out from reference TRBV11-2 and TRBJ2-5, the complete variable domain reads EAGVAQSPRYKIIEKRQSVAFWCNPISGHATLYWYQQILGQGPKLLIQFQNNGVVDDSQLPKDRFSAERLKGVDSTLKIQPAKLEDSAVYLCASSRRGGERETQYFGPGTRLLVL.

The V call is TRBV3-1 (or the pseudogene TRBV3-2), the J call TRBJ2-1, with D hard to call. The CDR3 contains 15 residues. The V gene lost 5 bases and the J gene lost 3 bases, with 14 bases spanning the gap. From germline, CDR1 is LGHDT and CDR2 YNNKEL (reference sequence). CDR3 sequence reads: CASSNLRSSYNEQFF. Written as DNA, the CDR3 is TGTGCCAGCAGCAATCTTCGATCCAGCTACAATGAGCAGTTCTTC.

The chain has TRBV18 and TRBJ2-1; no clear D gene. From germline, CDR1 is KGHSH and CDR2 LQKENI. V was clipped by 2 bases and J by 10 bases, with 12 bases between them. The CDR3 is 13 amino acids. CDR3 protein: CASSPANPPEQFF. For the CDR3, the DNA is TGTGCCAGCTCACCAGCGAACCCCCCGGAGCAGTTCTTC.

The chain uses TRBV6-7 and TRBJ2-1; 7 bases map to TRBD2. TRBV6-7 is filed as an ORF, its function uncertain. The CDR3 is 17 residues long. The V segment lost 2 bases and the J segment 4 bases; nucleotides outside the gene matches: 11. For the CDR3, the DNA is TGTGCCAGCAGTTACATTAGGGGCAGGGAGGGATACAATGAGCAGTTCTTC. It codes for CASSYIRGREGYNEQFF.

The V gene is TRBV15, the J gene TRBJ2-7; 7 positions agree with TRBD2. The CDR3 runs 15 residues. With 0 bases clipped from V and 2 bases from J, the junction kept 4 bases outside the gene matches. CDR1 LNHNV and CDR2 YYDKDF come from the germline V gene (reference sequence). CDR3 protein: CATSREGGFTYEQYF. The CDR3 DNA sequence: TGTGCCACCAGCAGAGAGGGGGGGTTCACCTACGAGCAGTACTTC. Variable domain in full (rest from reference TRBV15 and TRBJ2-7): DAMVIQNPRYQVTQFGKPVTLSCSQTLNHNVMYWYQQKSSQAPKLLFHYYDKDFNNEADTPDNFQSRRPNTSFCFLDIRSPGLGDTAMYLCATSREGGFTYEQYFGPGTRLTVT.

V usage is TRBV9 and J usage is TRBJ1-6; D unclear. Looked up from germline, CDR1 is SGDLS and CDR2 is YYNGEE. This CDR3 has 15 amino acids. V lost 1 base to trimming and J lost 7 bases, with 12 bases between them. The CDR3: CASSVKGLGNSPLHF. As DNA, the CDR3 is TGTGCCAGCAGCGTAAAAGGTCTAGGAAATTCACCCCTCCACTTT.

The chain employs TRBV28 and TRBJ1-2; D is undetermined. The germline CDR1 and CDR2 sequences are MDHEN and SYDVKM. There are 8 residues in the CDR3. The CDR3 sequence: CGSGGYTF. The DNA for the CDR3 is TGTGGGTCTGGGGGCTACACCTTC.

This chain links TRBV2 with TRBJ1-3; 9 positions agree with TRBD1. This CDR3 region has 14 residues. CDR1 is SNHLY and CDR2 is FYNNEI in the germline V gene. J gave up 4 bases and V 7 bases, and 5 bases lay outside the gene matches. The CDR3 reads CASKGQGPGNTIYF. The CDR3 nucleotides are TGTGCCAGCAAGGGACAGGGTCCCGGAAACACCATATATTTT.

This clone was picked up a small number of times. Other DNA variants within this sample encode the same CDR3. The V call is TRBV19, the J call TRBJ1-1, with TRBD1 identical over 8 bases. Trimming cost V 5 bases and J 3 bases; bases outside gene matches: 5. The CDR3 consists of 14 residues. Germline V gene lookup returns CDR1 LNHDA and CDR2 SQIVND (reference sequence). The CDR3 spells CASSDRGLYTEAFF. CDR3 DNA: TGTGCCAGTAGTGACAGGGGTCTGTACACTGAAGCTTTCTTT.

The chain combines TRBV5-3 with TRBJ2-2; D possibly corresponds to TRBD1 (6 bases). TRBV5-3 is an ORF for which the function is uncertain. Deletions cut 0 bases from V and 4 bases from J, with 10 bases between. The CDR3 runs to 15 residues. The CDR3 loop reads CARSLDRVSTGELFF. The CDR3 DNA follows: TGTGCCAGAAGCTTGGACAGGGTATCCACCGGGGAGCTGTTTTTT.

The chain links TRBV5-4 to TRBJ1-2, with D perhaps TRBD1 (5 bases). V gave up 2 bases and J gave up 9 bases, with 17 bases separating them. CDR1 and CDR2 (germline): SGHNT, YYREEE (reference sequence). The CDR3 is made up of 14 amino acids. This chain's CDR3 is CASSFFGQGDSYTF. The DNA of the CDR3 is TGTGCCAGCAGCTTCTTTGGCCAGGGCGATAGCTACACCTTC.

Only a few counts were recorded for this clone. This chain joins TRBV18 and TRBJ1-5, with a possible D match to TRBD1 (5 bases). V lost 3 bases to trimming and J lost 0 bases, with 9 bases between them. Germline CDR1 reads KGHSH; CDR2 reads LQKENI. The CDR3 sequence is 15 residues long. Here the CDR3 DNA reads TGTGCCAGCTCACCGGGACGAACTAGCAATCAGCCCCAGCATTTT. Translation: CASSPGRTSNQPQHF.

This clone is a singleton in its sample. The V gene is TRBV19, the J gene TRBJ2-1, with 7 bases that match TRBD2. The CDR3 sequence is 15 residues long. With 7 bases clipped from V and 8 bases from J, the junction kept 14 bases outside the gene matches. The germline V gene has CDR1 LNHDA and CDR2 SQIVND (reference sequence). The CDR3 region has the DNA TGTGCCAGTAAAGTGAGTAGCGGGCCTTTGCATGAGCAGTTCTTC. It encodes CASKVSSGPLHEQFF.

V usage is TRBV6-2 or TRBV6-3 and J usage is TRBJ1-5; tentative D call: TRBD1 (6 bases). Between the trimmed V and J ends, which lost 2 bases and 6 bases, there was a span of 23 bases. Germline values: CDR1 MNHEY, CDR2 SVGEGT. The CDR3 has 18 residues. CDR3 DNA sequence: TGTGCCAGCAGTTACAGTTGGGGGGCCGGAACGGACACTCAGCCCCAGCATTTT. Translation: CASSYSWGAGTDTQPQHF.